This T cell receptor beta chain was identified during a study of CD8+ T cells in alopecia areata. Findings of the study overall: An increase in clonality over normal scalp was evident in lesional scalp, especially alopecia totalis/universalis.

The sample's treatment: oral pan-JAK inhibitor, 5-10 mg twice daily. Extracted RNA was reverse transcribed into cDNA, the sequencing template. Libraries were prepared by immunoSEQ multiplex PCR; TCRdb keeps only in-frame clonotypes and omits some of them. The sample records a few hundred thousand clones, approximately 38% being singletons. As concerns this clone: Its antigen is undetermined.

The V end was cut by 6 bases, the J end by 1 base, with 15 bases between. The CDR3 covers 15 residues. From germline, CDR1 is MNHNS and CDR2 SASEGT. The specimen was CD4+ T cells sorted from blood, collected at approximately week 30, from a patient treated with tofacitinib. This clonotype originated in a human donor with alopecia areata. The gene calls are TRBV6-1 and TRBJ1-1, with D tentatively TRBD1 (5 bases). The CDR3 DNA sequence: TGTGCCAGCAGCGCAGCGGGACCCACGAACACTGAAGCTTTCTTT. This translates into CASSAAGPTNTEAFF.